The 27 T cell receptor beta chains below all came from one sample that was sequenced in a study of human T cells and chemical hapten exposure. MiXCR was run by TCRdb on the RACE reads, yielding one entry per CDR3 protein. The table records 25,000 to 35,000 distinct CDR3 sequences, about 7.7% of them present only once. Indicated time point: healthy volunteer bleed at 2 weeks. Unfractionated whole blood was the source of the extracted total RNA. Sequenced sample: whole blood. The receptors here all came from a human donor in good health. Some clones in this sample may be carry-over from other donors' samples.

In its sample, this clonotype was seen a few times. The chain has TRBV27 and TRBJ1-2, with 10 bases fitting TRBD1. V lost 5 bases and J lost 8; bases outside the gene matches: 11. Looked up from germline, CDR1 is MNHEY and CDR2 is SMNVEV (reference sequence). The CDR3 covers 15 residues. The CDR3 is CASSTGTGVAKGYTF. Here the CDR3 DNA reads TGTGCCAGCAGTACCGGGACAGGGGTAGCGAAGGGCTACACCTTC.

This clonotype was seen many times. The CDR3 coding sequence is TGTGCCAGCAGCTTTGCGCCCGCAACAGAGACCCAGTACTTC. Amino acid sequence: CASSFAPATETQYF. V is TRBV7-8 and J is TRBJ2-5; D remains ambiguous. Trimming took 3 bases from V and 4 from J, leaving 12 bases between them. Germline CDR1 and CDR2: SGHVS and FQNEAQ. The CDR3 is made up of 14 amino acids.

This clonotype was found a few times. This rearrangement joins TRBV18 to TRBJ1-2, with D tentatively TRBD1 (5 bases). CDR3 size: 16 residues. V lost 3 bases and J 3 bases, leaving 17 bases between the germline ends. Germline V CDR1 and CDR2: KGHSH, LQKENI. CDR3 sequence: CASSPVSRTTDYGYTF. The CDR3 nucleotides read TGTGCCAGCTCACCCGTTTCCCGGACAACCGACTATGGCTACACCTTC.

This clonotype was seen repeatedly, ten times or more. V usage is TRBV5-5 and J usage is TRBJ1-5, with D perhaps matching TRBD1 (6 bases). CDR3 length: 15 residues. Trimming left V 3 bases short and J 0 bases short, with 10 bases between. CDR1 and CDR2 from the germline V gene are SGHKS and YYEKEE (reference sequence). CDR3 bases: TGTGCCAGCAGCTCCCGGGGGGCTAGCAATCAGCCCCAGCATTTT. It yields the protein CASSSRGASNQPQHF.

Regarding this clonotype: A much bigger clone sits one base away, suggesting this may be a read error. The chain is built from TRBV12-3 or TRBV12-4 and TRBJ2-3, with D tentatively TRBD1 or TRBD2 (5 bases each). This CDR3 comprises 14 residues. V was shortened by 5 bases and J by 2 bases, with 11 bases between the two germline ends. The CDR3 is CASSPRGDTDTQYF. In DNA form, the CDR3 reads TGTGCCAGCAGTCCCAGAGGGGACACAGATACGCAGTATTTT.

The chain joins TRBV29-1 to TRBJ1-2, with TRBD1 identical over 8 bases. V was clipped by 3 bases and J by 7 bases; unmatched bases: 1. CDR1 and CDR2 (germline): SQVTM, ANQGSEA. The CDR3 runs to 11 residues. CDR3 sequence (DNA): TGCAGCGTTGACAGGGGGCTTGGCTACACCTTC. It encodes CSVDRGLGYTF. The entire variable domain, with the rest obtained from reference TRBV29-1 and TRBJ1-2, is as follows: SAVISQKPSRDICQRGTSLTIQCQVDSQVTMMFWYRQQPGQSLTLIATANQGSEATYESGFVIDKFPISRPNLTFSTLTVSNMSPEDSSIYLCSVDRGLGYTFGSGTRLTVV.

This clonotype was detected many times. J is TRBJ2-3 and V is TRBV7-2; perhaps TRBD2 as D (6 bases). The V end was cut by 4 bases, the J end by 0 bases, with 14 bases between. Germline V gene sequence: CDR1 SGHTA, CDR2 FQGNSA. CDR3 length: 16 residues. The DNA of the CDR3 is TGTGCCAGCAGCTCACAAGTACGGGGGAGCACAGATACGCAGTATTTT. It codes for CASSSQVRGSTDTQYF. Full variable domain (rest looked up from reference TRBV7-2 and TRBJ2-3): GAGVSQSPSNKVTEKGKDVELRCDPISGHTALYWYRQSLGQGLEFLIYFQGNSAPDKSGLPSDRFSAERTGGSVSTLTIQRTQQEDSAVYLCASSSQVRGSTDTQYFGPGTRLTVL.

This clonotype came up many times. The chain uses TRBV27 and TRBJ1-4; D not resolved. The germline V gene has CDR1 MNHEY and CDR2 SMNVEV (reference sequence). CDR3 size: 14 residues. V was trimmed by 7 bases and J by 3 bases, leaving 12 bases between them. CDR3 nucleotides: TGTGCCAGCAAACCTGGACCGGCTAATGAAAAACTGTTTTTT. It specifies CASKPGPANEKLFF.

The chain carries TRBV29-1 and TRBJ1-2; tentatively, D is TRBD1 (6 bases). This CDR3 is 14 amino acids long. Germline lookup yields CDR1 SQVTM and CDR2 ANQGSEA. V was cut by 5 bases and J by 0 bases, with 13 bases left in between. CDR3 coding DNA: TGCAGCGTTACCCCCAGGGACACTAACTATGGCTACACCTTC. Its translation: CSVTPRDTNYGYTF.

By share, this clonotype counts as medium-sized (0.01 to 0.1%). V and J are TRBV10-2 and TRBJ1-2; D not resolved. The CDR3 sequence is 13 residues long. Germline CDR1 reads WSHSY; CDR2 reads SAAADI. Trimming took 3 bases from V and 1 from J, leaving 6 bases between them. The CDR3 protein is CASSDVSNYGYTF. Here the CDR3 DNA reads TGCGCCAGCAGTGACGTCAGTAACTATGGCTACACCTTC.

This clonotype was seen repeatedly, ten times or more. The chain carries TRBV10-3 and TRBJ1-5; no definite D call. The ends were cut back, 8 bases at V and 7 bases at J, with 12 bases in the middle. Germline V gene lookup returns CDR1 ENHRY and CDR2 SYGVKD. The CDR3 consists of 12 residues. Here the CDR3 DNA reads TGTGCCATCTCCTCGGGAATACAGCCCCAGCATTTT. Protein product: CAISSGIQPQHF.

This clonotype was counted a few times. The V call is TRBV5-6, the J call TRBJ1-2, with 10 nucleotides matching TRBD1. This CDR3 comprises 13 residues. The trim removed 0 bases at V and 9 bases at J, leaving 2 bases unmatched. Germline values: CDR1 SGHDT, CDR2 YYEEEE. CDR3 sequence reads: CASSLGQGASYTF. The CDR3 coding sequence is TGTGCCAGCAGCTTGGGACAGGGGGCCAGCTACACCTTC.

This clonotype was seen at least ten times. The chain uses TRBV9 and TRBJ2-3; 7 bases fit TRBD1. This CDR3 comprises 15 residues. V lost 0 bases to trimming and J lost 4 bases; unmatched junction nucleotides: 5. The V gene's germline CDR1 is SGDLS and CDR2 YYNGEE. For the CDR3, the DNA is TGTGCCAGCAGCGTAGACTCAGGGGGTCCAGATACGCAGTATTTT. Translated: CASSVDSGGPDTQYF.

This rearrangement joins TRBV13 to TRBJ1-5; D is ambiguous. Germline V lookup: CDR1 PRHDT, CDR2 FYEKMQ (reference sequence). The CDR3 contains 14 residues. With 6 bases removed from V and 7 bases from J, the gap between germline ends came to 16 bases. The CDR3 DNA reads TGTGCCAGCAGGCGTACACCCTGGGGACAGCCCCAGCATTTT. Its translation is CASRRTPWGQPQHF.

This clonotype occurred many times. This chain connects TRBV12-3 or TRBV12-4 to TRBJ1-2; no clear D gene. Trimming took 2 bases from V and 5 from J, leaving 6 bases between them. The CDR3 covers 12 residues. In DNA, the CDR3 is TGTGCCAGCAGTTTAAACCCATATGGCTACACCTTC. Protein product: CASSLNPYGYTF.

This clonotype is medium-sized by share. The gene calls are TRBV7-2 and TRBJ2-5; D uncertain. There are 16 residues in the CDR3. The ends were cut back, 1 base at V and 2 bases at J, with 14 bases in the middle. CDR1 and CDR2 (germline): SGHTA, FQGNSA. The CDR3: CASSLEPLKAQETQYF. The CDR3 region has the DNA TGTGCCAGCAGCTTAGAGCCACTTAAAGCTCAAGAGACCCAGTACTTC.

Ten or more counts support this clonotype. The J gene is TRBJ2-4, the V gene TRBV27; 7 bases are shared with TRBD1. Germline V gene sequence: CDR1 MNHEY, CDR2 SMNVEV (reference sequence). The CDR3 runs 13 residues. With V trimmed by 3 bases and J by 7 bases, 3 bases remained unmatched. CDR3 residues: CASSLDRRNIQYF. The CDR3 DNA is TGTGCCAGCAGTTTGGACAGGAGGAACATTCAGTACTTC.

The chain couples TRBV28 to TRBJ2-7; TRBD2 aligns across 7 bases. Germline CDR1 reads MDHEN; CDR2 reads SYDVKM. The ends lost 8 bases at V and 3 bases at J; junction bases unmatched: 10. This CDR3 is built from 14 residues. CDR3 amino acids: CASGASPGGYEQYF. In DNA, the CDR3 is TGTGCCAGCGGGGCCAGTCCGGGGGGCTACGAGCAGTACTTC.

This clonotype was detected many times. V is TRBV18 and J is TRBJ1-2, with 9 bases lining up with TRBD1. Germline CDR1 KGHSH, CDR2 LQKENI. The CDR3 consists of 16 residues. The V and J ends lost 3 bases and 0 bases, in that order; junction bases with no gene match: 5. CDR3 DNA sequence: TGTGCCAGCTCACCCAGGACAGGGGACGCTAACTATGGCTACACCTTC. This encodes CASSPRTGDANYGYTF.

This rearrangement joins TRBV2 to TRBJ1-1, with 10 bases that match TRBD1. Germline V gives CDR1 SNHLY, CDR2 FYNNEI. J lost 4 bases, V lost 6 bases, and 5 bases had no gene match. CDR3 size: 14 residues. DNA for the CDR3: TGTGCCAGCAGGGTGGACAGGGGGTCCACTGAAGCTTTCTTT. Translating it yields CASRVDRGSTEAFF.

The chain uses TRBV7-8 and TRBJ1-1; D perhaps matches TRBD1 (5 bases). Deletions cut 2 bases from V and 7 bases from J, with 11 bases between. The CDR3 covers 13 residues. Germline V lookup: CDR1 SGHVS, CDR2 FQNEAQ. In DNA, the CDR3 is TGTGCCAGCAGCTTAACGGGACTTTTTGAAGCTTTCTTT. It translates to CASSLTGLFEAFF.

This clonotype appeared a few times. The V and J genes are TRBV27 and TRBJ1-1; 8 bases line up with TRBD1. CDR3 length: 15 amino acids. Germline assignment: CDR1 MNHEY and CDR2 SMNVEV (reference sequence). After removal of 5 bases from V and 4 bases from J, the junction contained 9 bases not matched to a gene. The CDR3 is CASSPSGGWGTEAFF. Here the CDR3 DNA reads TGTGCCAGCAGTCCCTCAGGGGGCTGGGGCACTGAAGCTTTCTTT.

This chain uses TRBV18 with TRBJ1-4; D is unclear. This CDR3 has 12 amino acids. Germline assignment: CDR1 KGHSH and CDR2 LQKENI. Trimming pared 2 bases from V and 2 bases from J, leaving 0 bases between. CDR3 residues: CASSPTNEKLFF. CDR3 coding DNA: TGTGCCAGCTCACCAACTAATGAAAAACTGTTTTTT. The entire variable domain, with the rest obtained from reference TRBV18 and TRBJ1-4, is as follows: NAGVMQNPRHLVRRRGQEARLRCSPMKGHSHVYWYRQLPEEGLKFMVYLQKENIIDESGMPKERFSAEFPKEGPSILRIQQVVRGDSAAYFCASSPTNEKLFFGSGTQLSVL.

This chain joins TRBV5-1 and TRBJ1-4; TRBD1 might be the D (5 bases). The CDR3 spans 14 residues. With 2 bases removed from V and 3 bases from J, the gap between germline ends came to 8 bases. Germline-derived CDR1 and CDR2 are SGHRS and YFSETQ. CDR3 nucleotides: TGCGCCAGCAGCTTTGGGGGATCTAATGAAAAACTGTTTTTT. The encoded protein is CASSFGGSNEKLFF.

This clonotype was detected a few times. The rearrangement uses TRBV25-1 and TRBJ2-3; 10 bases match TRBD1. The CDR3 totals 18 residues. V lost 1 base, J lost 2 bases, and 9 bases stayed unmatched. Germline-derived CDR1 and CDR2 are MGHDK and SYGVNS. CDR3 sequence: CASSELGWGTGDTDTQYF. The CDR3 DNA reads as TGTGCCAGCAGTGAATTAGGTTGGGGGACAGGGGACACAGATACGCAGTATTTT.

The table lists this clonotype with many counts. The chain is built from TRBV7-2 and TRBJ2-1; 7 nucleotides agree with TRBD1. This CDR3 has 15 amino acids. Germline V gene data show CDR1 as SGHTA and CDR2 as FQGNSA. V shed 5 bases, J shed 5 bases, and the junction held 9 bases outside the gene matches. CDR3 sequence (DNA): TGTGCCAGCAGCCCCAGGGGAAGGGGGCACAATGAGCAGTTCTTC. Its protein is CASSPRGRGHNEQFF.

The chain joins TRBV10-1 to TRBJ2-3; tentatively, D is TRBD1 (5 bases). From germline, CDR1 is WNHNN and CDR2 SYGVQD (reference sequence). CDR3 size: 15 residues. Trimming stripped 3 bases from V and 3 bases from J, with 13 bases between. In DNA form, the CDR3 reads TGCGCCAGCAGTGATGGGGCGGCCGGGACAGATACGCAGTATTTT. Amino acid sequence: CASSDGAAGTDTQYF.